One and the same sample provided the 18 T cell receptor beta chains below, sequenced in a study of OX40 agonist ivuxolimab in advanced cancers. Sequencing was performed with immunoSEQ multiplex PCR; in TCRdb, only in-frame clones are kept and a portion is missing. The sample carries 20,000 to 30,000 clones, around four fifths recorded once. Specimen: CD4+ or CD8+ T cells sorted from blood, collected in a trial of the OX40 agonist ivuxolimab. The receptor source for this set is an adult with an advanced solid tumor such as melanoma, head and neck, liver or kidney cancer.

V gene TRBV2 combines with J gene TRBJ1-3; D is possibly TRBD1 (5 bases). CDR3 length equals 17 residues. V was trimmed by 7 bases and J by 0 bases, leaving 19 bases between them. CDR1 is SNHLY and CDR2 is FYNNEI in the germline V gene. The CDR3 DNA follows: TGTGCCAGCACTCCAAGAGGGGTAGGCCCCTCTGGAAACACCATATATTTT. This encodes CASTPRGVGPSGNTIYF. The entire variable domain, with the rest obtained from reference TRBV2 and TRBJ1-3, is as follows: EPEVTQTPSHQVTQMGQEVILRCVPISNHLYFYWYRQILGQKVEFLVSFYNNEISEKSEIFDDQFSVERPDGSNFTLKIRSTKLEDSAMYFCASTPRGVGPSGNTIYFGEGSWLTVV.

J is TRBJ2-5 and V is TRBV7-9; maybe TRBD2 (5 bases). This CDR3 contains 14 residues. Germline V gives CDR1 SEHNR, CDR2 FQNEAQ (reference sequence). V lost 6 bases and J lost 5, with 16 bases in between. The chain's CDR3 is CASSPRESRETQYF. CDR3 in DNA: TGTGCCAGCAGTCCGAGGGAGAGTCGGGAGACCCAGTACTTC.

The chain uses TRBV6-5 and TRBJ1-2; no firm D call. The CDR3 runs to 13 residues. Germline CDR1 MNHEY, CDR2 SVGAGI. Trimming took 5 bases from V and 4 from J, leaving 11 bases between them. The CDR3 region has the DNA TGTGCCAGCAGTCCTGACGGGATCTATGGCTACACCTTC. This encodes CASSPDGIYGYTF.

Worth noting for this clone: Since the CDR3 does not end with the conserved phenylalanine or tryptophan, this likely comes from a read error. It is unclear where the CDR3 begins or ends on the DNA, so no DNA is shown, and the CDR3 is as TCRdb lists it. The chain is built from TRBV6-5 and TRBJ1-1; the D call in the table, TRBD1, was not verified against the DNA. Germline CDR1 is MNHEY and CDR2 is SVGAGI. The CDR3 has 10 residues if both end residues are counted. The CDR3 spells CASSGTESNI.

This chain links TRBV5-4 with TRBJ1-1; 10 bases are shared with TRBD1. The CDR3 is 13 amino acids. Per the germline V gene, CDR1 is SGHNT and CDR2 is YYREEE (reference sequence). The ends lost 3 bases at V and 6 bases at J; junction bases unmatched: 2. CDR3 in amino acids: CASSWDRGPEAFF. CDR3 bases: TGTGCCAGCAGCTGGGACAGGGGTCCTGAAGCTTTCTTT.

V is TRBV27 and J is TRBJ1-2; unclear D gene. Germline V CDR1 and CDR2: MNHEY, SMNVEV (reference sequence). Trimming shortened V by 2 bases and J by 4 bases, and 8 bases separated the two germline ends. CDR3 length: 13 amino acids. The CDR3 DNA sequence: TGTGCCAGCAGTTTAGCAGGAACCTATGGCTACACCTTC. Its translation is CASSLAGTYGYTF.

The CDR3 sequence is CASSEASSNRASYGYTF. In DNA form, the CDR3 reads TGTGCCAGCAGTGAAGCATCTTCCAACAGGGCCAGCTATGGCTACACCTTC. V gene TRBV2 combines with J gene TRBJ1-2; D is possibly TRBD1 (6 bases). This CDR3 has 17 amino acids. V gave up 0 bases and J gave up 4 bases, with 18 bases separating them. Germline values: CDR1 SNHLY, CDR2 FYNNEI.

The genes are TRBV5-4 and TRBJ2-7; D gene unclear. Germline assignment: CDR1 SGHNT and CDR2 YYREEE (reference sequence). V was clipped by 0 bases and J by 0 bases, with 4 bases between them. This CDR3 region has 13 residues. The CDR3: CASSLASSYEQYF. CDR3 coding DNA: TGTGCCAGCAGCTTGGCGAGCTCCTACGAGCAGTACTTC.

The CDR3 spells CASSWPAQVTAFF. CDR3 nucleotide sequence: TGTGCCAGCAGCTGGCCTGCACAGGTCACAGCTTTCTTT. The V gene is TRBV7-9, the J gene TRBJ1-1, with a possible D match to TRBD1 (5 bases). The CDR3 runs 13 residues. V gave up 4 bases and J gave up 10 bases, with 16 bases separating them. Germline values: CDR1 SEHNR, CDR2 FQNEAQ (reference sequence). The variable domain in full, completed from reference TRBV7-9 and TRBJ1-1, reads DTGVSQNPRHKITKRGQNVTFRCDPISEHNRLYWYRQTLGQGPEFLTYFQNEAQLEKSRLLSDRFSAERPKGSFSTLEIQRTEQGDSAMYLCASSWPAQVTAFFGQGTRLTVV.

The rearrangement links TRBV14 to TRBJ2-7; possibly TRBD1 or TRBD2 for D (6 bases each). Trimming pared 10 bases from V and 3 bases from J, leaving 13 bases between. The CDR3 covers 12 residues. Germline V gives CDR1 SGHDN, CDR2 FVKESK. The CDR3 DNA is TGTGCCAACCTCAGGGGAGGCTACGAGCAGTACTTC. Translated, it gives CANLRGGYEQYF. Looking up the rest from reference TRBV14 and TRBJ2-7 gives the full variable domain: EAGVTQFPSHSVIEKGQTVTLRCDPISGHDNLYWYRRVMGKEIKFLLHFVKESKQDESGMPNNRFLAERTGGTYSTLKVQPAELEDSGVYFCANLRGGYEQYFGPGTRLTVT.

This rearrangement joins TRBV15 to TRBJ2-1; 9 bases fit TRBD2. Germline trimming cut 5 bases from V and 4 bases from J; bases unmatched to any gene: 9. From germline, CDR1 is LNHNV and CDR2 YYDKDF (reference sequence). The CDR3 extends over 16 amino acids. The CDR3 nucleotides read TGTGCCACCAGCTCTCAGGCGGGGGGGTCTTACAATGAGCAGTTCTTC. Protein product: CATSSQAGGSYNEQFF.

The rearrangement uses TRBV27 and TRBJ2-7; D may be TRBD1 (5 bases). Germline V CDR1 and CDR2: MNHEY, SMNVEV (reference sequence). The CDR3 runs 16 residues. Between the trimmed V and J ends, which lost 1 base and 6 bases, there was a span of 19 bases. CDR3 nucleotides: TGTGCCAGCAGTTTATATGGTGTTGGGGCAGTTGGCGAGCAGTACTTC. This encodes CASSLYGVGAVGEQYF.

The CDR3 spells CASSQGGAGALTGELFF. In DNA form, the CDR3 reads TGCGCCAGCAGCCAAGGGGGAGCGGGGGCCCTCACCGGGGAGCTGTTTTTT. The chain couples TRBV4-1 to TRBJ2-2, with 8 positions matching TRBD2. From germline, CDR1 is MGHRA and CDR2 YSYEKL. This CDR3 has 17 residues. V was pared by 1 base and J by 4 bases, with 8 bases of the junction left unmatched.

This sequence joins TRBV7-6 and TRBJ2-1; 8 nucleotides align to TRBD1. The CDR3 has 13 residues. In germline, CDR1 is SGHVS, CDR2 FNYEAQ. The V gene end was trimmed by 4 bases and the J gene end by 7 bases; junction bases not matched to a gene: 3. The chain's CDR3 is CASSWTGINEQFF. The CDR3 nucleotides are TGTGCCAGCAGCTGGACAGGGATTAATGAGCAGTTCTTC.

The chain is built from TRBV13 and TRBJ2-1; TRBD2 matches at 10 bases. Trimming cost V 5 bases and J 0 bases; bases outside gene matches: 4. Germline V gene data show CDR1 as PRHDT and CDR2 as FYEKMQ (reference sequence). The CDR3 runs to 16 residues. The CDR3 here is CASSPSSGGSYNEQFF. The CDR3, as DNA: TGTGCCAGCAGCCCCTCTAGCGGGGGCTCCTACAATGAGCAGTTCTTC.

The chain links TRBV10-2 to TRBJ1-5, with 8 bases lining up with TRBD1. CDR1 and CDR2 (germline): WSHSY, SAAADI. After removal of 8 bases from V and 3 bases from J, the junction contained 6 bases not matched to a gene. This CDR3 contains 14 residues. The CDR3 nucleotides are TGCGCCAGCGGGACAGGAGGGGACAATCAGCCCCAGCATTTT. Translating it yields CASGTGGDNQPQHF.

The chain uses TRBV7-9 and TRBJ2-7; perhaps D is TRBD1 or TRBD2 (5 bases each). From germline, CDR1 is SEHNR and CDR2 FQNEAQ (reference sequence). V was pared by 1 base and J by 4 bases, with 11 bases between. The CDR3 totals 14 residues. The CDR3 loop is CASSLGGGPYEQYF. The CDR3, as DNA: TGTGCCAGCAGCTTAGGTGGGGGACCTTACGAGCAGTACTTC.

The V gene is TRBV6-1, the J gene TRBJ1-1, with TRBD1 matching over 11 bases. The V and J ends lost 11 bases and 4 bases, in that order; junction bases with no gene match: 9. Germline values: CDR1 MNHNS, CDR2 SASEGT. CDR3 length: 14 residues. CDR3 residues: CAGDSGTGGTEAFF. In DNA form, the CDR3 reads TGTGCCGGGGACTCCGGGACAGGGGGCACTGAAGCTTTCTTT.